Listed below are T cell receptor beta chains from one sample, sequenced in a study of shared clonotypes between healthy human individuals. Sequenced by immunoSEQ multiplex PCR; TCRdb stores in-frame clones only, minus some. The sample lists about 2 million clones; about 95% were seen once. The sequenced material came from naive CD4+ T cells sorted from blood. These receptors all come from a man aged 18 to 30 in good health. Both conserved end residues are part of each CDR3. The D gene is left open where the match is weak. Clone sizes are given selectively: once, few, many, or a class where the clone is expanded.

.	TRBJ1-2	TRBV28	.	TGTGCCAGCAGTTCATTAGGGCGGAACAGAAACTATGGCTACACCTTC	CASSSLGRNRNYGYTF
.	TRBJ2-1	TRBV6-1	TRBD2	TGTGCCAGCAGGGCGGAACTAGCGGTTTACAATGAGCAGTTCTTC	CASRAELAVYNEQFF
.	TRBJ1-5	TRBV21-1	.	TGTGCCAGCAGCATACGACAGGGGGCCCAGCCCCAGCATTTT	CASSIRQGAQPQHF
.	TRBJ1-2	TRBV5-4	.	TGTGCCAGCAGCCCCGGCACGTCCTTAGTTATCTATGGCTACACCTTC	CASSPGTSLVIYGYTF
.	TRBJ2-7	TRBV6-6	.	TGTGCCAGCAGGGGGACGTCCTACGAGCAGTACTTC	CASRGTSYEQYF
.	TRBJ1-5	TRBV6-1	.	TGTGCCAGCAGGGACAAGGATAGCAATCAGCCCCAGCATTTT	CASRDKDSNQPQHF
.	TRBJ2-1	TRBV7-9	TRBD2	TGTGCCAGCAGCCCAACCAGACTAGCGACCTACAATGAGCAGTTCTTC	CASSPTRLATYNEQFF
.	TRBJ2-1	TRBV18	.	TGTGCCAGCTCACCACCCCCCATGTGGAATGAGCAGTTCTTC	CASSPPPMWNEQFF
once	TRBJ1-5	TRBV6-6	TRBD1	TGTGCCAGCAGCCTACAGGGGGATCAGCCCCAGCATTTT	CASSLQGDQPQHF
once	TRBJ2-1	TRBV2	TRBD2	TGTGCCAGCAGTAATAGCGGGGTTTTATACAATGAGCAGTTCTTC	CASSNSGVLYNEQFF
.	TRBJ1-1	TRBV30	TRBD1	TGTGCCTGGAGCCGGGACAGGGGAGCTGAAGCTTTCTTT	CAWSRDRGAEAFF
.	TRBJ2-4	TRBV4-1	.	TGCGCCAGCAGCCAAATGACCCTAATACTCGGCGAATCAGCCAAAAACATTCAGTACTTC	CASSQMTLILGESAKNIQYF
.	TRBJ2-3	TRBV13	TRBD2	TGTGCCAGCAGCCCGTGGGGACTAGCGGGGGGTACAGATACGCAGTATTTT	CASSPWGLAGGTDTQYF
.	TRBJ2-7	TRBV7-2	.	TGTGCCAGCAGCTCGACAGGCTGGTACCTCTACGAGCAGTACTTC	CASSSTGWYLYEQYF
.	TRBJ2-2	TRBV28	TRBD2	TGTGCCACGGGGGGTCCCGTCACCGGGGAGCTGTTTTTT	CATGGPVTGELFF
.	TRBJ2-5	TRBV9	TRBD2	TGTGCCAGCAGCGCAGGGACTAGCGGGGGGGCCAGAGAGACCCAGTACTTC	CASSAGTSGGARETQYF
.	TRBJ2-7	TRBV5-1	.	TGCGCCAGCAGCTCGACAGGACCTCTCTACGAGCAGTACTTC	CASSSTGPLYEQYF
.	TRBJ2-3	TRBV10-1	TRBD2	TGCGCCAGCAGTCCTAGCGGTGGGAATACGCAGTATTTT	CASSPSGGNTQYF
.	TRBJ1-1	TRBV6-1	TRBD1	TGTGCCAGCAGTGACGGACAGGGAGGGATGAACACTGAAGCTTTCTTT	CASSDGQGGMNTEAFF
.	TRBJ2-1	TRBV5-1	.	TGCGCCAGGGCTGACAACCTCAGAAATGAGCAGTTCTTC	CARADNLRNEQFF
.	TRBJ2-1	TRBV6-5	TRBD1	TGTGCCAGCAGCAGGGGACAGAACTCCTACAATGAGCAGTTCTTC	CASSRGQNSYNEQFF
.	TRBJ1-3	TRBV19	.	TGTGCCAGTACGGCGGCAATCACCTCTTTCTCTGGAAACACCATATATTTT	CASTAAITSFSGNTIYF
.	TRBJ1-1	TRBV6-5	.	TGTGCCAGCAGGACGACAGAGGGGAACACTGAAGCTTTCTTT	CASRTTEGNTEAFF
.	TRBJ2-7	TRBV27	TRBD2	TGTGCCAGCAGGGATCTAGGGGGGGCTAGCGGGAGGTGGAACGAGCAGTACTTC	CASRDLGGASGRWNEQYF
.	TRBJ1-6	TRBV7-2	.	TGTGCCAGCAGCCCAAGACTGAGTTCACCCCTCCACTTT	CASSPRLSSPLHF
.	TRBJ1-2	TRBV7-2	TRBD1	TGTGCCAGCAGACGGACAGGGGGCTATGGCTACACCTTC	CASRRTGGYGYTF
.	TRBJ2-1	TRBV28	TRBD2	TGTGCCAGCAGTTTGATCCAGCGGGGGGAGGATGAGCAGTTCTTC	CASSLIQRGEDEQFF